In this sample, the clone carrying this T cell receptor beta chain turned up many times. Antigen: not known. Per germline, CDR1 LGHNA and CDR2 YSLEER. This CDR3 spans 14 amino acids. Trimming removed 1 base from V and 7 bases from J, with 13 bases in between. Each CDR3 protein is one row after TCRdb ran MiXCR on the 5' RACE reads. The sample has 300,000 to 350,000 distinct CDR3 sequences; less than 25% are singletons. The sample belongs to a study of CD8 T cells in ankylosing spondylitis. General study points: Significantly higher representation of disease-linked clones was reported for matched ankylosing spondylitis synovial fluid. Earlier reports found some motif variants in synovial fluid and blood in reactive arthritis.

Sequenced input: blood, either unsorted or a sorted T cell fraction (not recorded which). The chain has TRBV4-3 and TRBJ1-2; D may be TRBD1 (5 bases). The clonotype originates from a female donor with ankylosing spondylitis or in good health (not recorded which). This chain's CDR3 is CASSQGTGVRGYTF. The DNA for the CDR3 is TGCGCCAGCAGCCAAGGTACAGGAGTTCGTGGCTACACCTTC.